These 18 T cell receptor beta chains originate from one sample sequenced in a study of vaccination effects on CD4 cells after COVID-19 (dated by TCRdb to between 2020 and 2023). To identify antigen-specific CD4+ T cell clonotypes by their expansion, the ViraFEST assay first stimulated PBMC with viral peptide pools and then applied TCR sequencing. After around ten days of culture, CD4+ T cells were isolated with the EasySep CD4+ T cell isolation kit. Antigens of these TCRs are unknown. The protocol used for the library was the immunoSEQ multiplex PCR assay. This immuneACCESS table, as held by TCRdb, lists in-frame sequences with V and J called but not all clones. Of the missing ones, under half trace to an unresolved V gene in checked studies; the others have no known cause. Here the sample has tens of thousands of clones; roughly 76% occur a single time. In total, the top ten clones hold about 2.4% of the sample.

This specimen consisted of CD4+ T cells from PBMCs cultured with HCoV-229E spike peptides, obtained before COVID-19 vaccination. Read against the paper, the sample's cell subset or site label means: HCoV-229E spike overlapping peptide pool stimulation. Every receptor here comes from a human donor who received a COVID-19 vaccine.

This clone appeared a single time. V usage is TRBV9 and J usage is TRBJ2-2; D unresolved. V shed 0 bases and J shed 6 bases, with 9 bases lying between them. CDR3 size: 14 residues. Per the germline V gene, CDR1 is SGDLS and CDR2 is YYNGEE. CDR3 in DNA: TGTGCCAGCAGCGTAGTATCTGAGGCCGGGGAGCTGTTTTTT. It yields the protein CASSVVSEAGELFF.

The CDR3 nucleotides are TGTGCCAGCAGTGCGGGACAAGGGCCAGCAGATACGCAGTATTTT. This encodes CASSAGQGPADTQYF. This chain connects TRBV6-4 to TRBJ2-3; weak D call: TRBD1 (6 bases). CDR3 length: 15 residues. Per the germline V gene, CDR1 is MRHNA and CDR2 is SNTAGT. V lost 4 bases, J lost 4 bases, and 15 bases lay in between.

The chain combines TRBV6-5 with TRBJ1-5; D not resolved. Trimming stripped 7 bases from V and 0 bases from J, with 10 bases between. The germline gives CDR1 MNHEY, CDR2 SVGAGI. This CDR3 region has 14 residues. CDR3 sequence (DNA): TGTGCCAGCAAGTCAGACCATAGCAATCAGCCCCAGCATTTT. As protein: CASKSDHSNQPQHF.

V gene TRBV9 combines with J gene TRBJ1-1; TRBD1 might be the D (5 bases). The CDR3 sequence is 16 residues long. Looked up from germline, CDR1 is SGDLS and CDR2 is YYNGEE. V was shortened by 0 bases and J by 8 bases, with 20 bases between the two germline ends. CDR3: CASSVADGSGPFEAFF. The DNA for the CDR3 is TGTGCCAGCAGCGTAGCGGATGGGTCGGGGCCCTTCGAAGCTTTCTTT.

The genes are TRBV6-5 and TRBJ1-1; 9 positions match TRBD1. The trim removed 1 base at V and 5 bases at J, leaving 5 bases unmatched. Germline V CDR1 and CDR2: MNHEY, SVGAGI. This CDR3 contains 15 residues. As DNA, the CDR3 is TGTGCCAGCAGTTACTTCCGGGACAGGGCGACTGAAGCTTTCTTT. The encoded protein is CASSYFRDRATEAFF.

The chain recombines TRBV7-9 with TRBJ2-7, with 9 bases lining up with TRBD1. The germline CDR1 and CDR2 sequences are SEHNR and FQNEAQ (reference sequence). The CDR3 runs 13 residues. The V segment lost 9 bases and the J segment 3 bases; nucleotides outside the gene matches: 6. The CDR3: CARMMGQGYEQYV. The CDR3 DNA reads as TGTGCCAGGATGATGGGACAGGGCTACGAGCAGTACGTC.

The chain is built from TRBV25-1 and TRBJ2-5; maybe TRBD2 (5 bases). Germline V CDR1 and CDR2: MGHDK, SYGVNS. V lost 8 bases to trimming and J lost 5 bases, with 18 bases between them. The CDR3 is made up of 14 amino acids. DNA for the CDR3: TGTGCCAGCGTGGGTCGGGGAGCCGGGGAGACCCAGTACTTC. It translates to CASVGRGAGETQYF.

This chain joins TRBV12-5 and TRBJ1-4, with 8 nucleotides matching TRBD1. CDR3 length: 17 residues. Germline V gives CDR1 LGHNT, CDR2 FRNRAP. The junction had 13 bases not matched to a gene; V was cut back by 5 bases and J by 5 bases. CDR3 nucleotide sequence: TGTGCTAGTGGTCCGGACAGGGCCGAAGTGATAAATGAAAAACTGTTTTTT. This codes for CASGPDRAEVINEKLFF. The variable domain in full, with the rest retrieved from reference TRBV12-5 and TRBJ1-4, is DARVTQTPRHKVTEMGQEVTMRCQPILGHNTVFWYRQTMMQGLELLAYFRNRAPLDDSGMPKDRFSAEMPDATLATLKIQPSEPRDSAVYFCASGPDRAEVINEKLFFGSGTQLSVL.

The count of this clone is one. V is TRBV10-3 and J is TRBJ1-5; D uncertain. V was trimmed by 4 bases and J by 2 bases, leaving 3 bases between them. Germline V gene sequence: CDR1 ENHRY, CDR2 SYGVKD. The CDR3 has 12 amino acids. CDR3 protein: CAISAGNQPQHF. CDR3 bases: TGTGCCATCAGTGCCGGCAATCAGCCCCAGCATTTT.

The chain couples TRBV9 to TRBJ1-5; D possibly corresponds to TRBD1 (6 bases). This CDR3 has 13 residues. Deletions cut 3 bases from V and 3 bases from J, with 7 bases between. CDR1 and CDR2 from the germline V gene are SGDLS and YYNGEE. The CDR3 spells CASSGGLNQPQHF. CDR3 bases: TGTGCCAGCAGCGGGGGGCTCAATCAGCCCCAGCATTTT.

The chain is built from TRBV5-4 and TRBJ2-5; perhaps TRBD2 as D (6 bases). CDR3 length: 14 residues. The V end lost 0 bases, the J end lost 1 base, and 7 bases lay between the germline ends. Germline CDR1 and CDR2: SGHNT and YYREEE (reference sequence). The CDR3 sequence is CASSLGGAQETQYF. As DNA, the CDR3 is TGTGCCAGCAGCTTGGGCGGGGCCCAAGAGACCCAGTACTTC.

The CDR3 protein is CSVEGPGPQHF. The CDR3 bases are TGCAGCGTTGAAGGTCCGGGCCCCCAGCATTTT. This chain joins TRBV29-1 and TRBJ1-5; D uncertain. The V gene's germline CDR1 is SQVTM and CDR2 ANQGSEA. CDR3 length: 11 residues. Trimming took off 1 base at V and 10 bases at J, with 8 bases between the two ends. The full variable domain, rest sourced from reference TRBV29-1 and TRBJ1-5, is SAVISQKPSRDICQRGTSLTIQCQVDSQVTMMFWYRQQPGQSLTLIATANQGSEATYESGFVIDKFPISRPNLTFSTLTVSNMSPEDSSIYLCSVEGPGPQHFGDGTRLSIL.

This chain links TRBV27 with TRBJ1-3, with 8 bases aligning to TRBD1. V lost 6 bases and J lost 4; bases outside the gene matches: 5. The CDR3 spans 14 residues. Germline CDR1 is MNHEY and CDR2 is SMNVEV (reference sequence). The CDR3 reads CASRLTGAGNTIYF. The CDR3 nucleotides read TGTGCCAGCAGGCTGACAGGGGCCGGAAACACCATATATTTT.

For the CDR3, the DNA is TGTGCCAGCAGCCCACAGAATTCACCCCTCCACTTT. Translation: CASSPQNSPLHF. The chain employs TRBV6-6 and TRBJ1-6; D call uncertain. V was shortened by 6 bases and J by 7 bases, with 7 bases between the two germline ends. CDR3 length: 12 amino acids. Germline CDR1 reads MNHNY; CDR2 reads SVGAGI (reference sequence).

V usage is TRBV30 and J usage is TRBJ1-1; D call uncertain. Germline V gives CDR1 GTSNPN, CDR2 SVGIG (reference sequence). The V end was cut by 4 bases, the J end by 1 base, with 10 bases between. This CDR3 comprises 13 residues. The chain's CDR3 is CAWTDGRNTEAFF. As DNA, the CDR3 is TGTGCCTGGACGGACGGACGGAACACTGAAGCTTTCTTT.

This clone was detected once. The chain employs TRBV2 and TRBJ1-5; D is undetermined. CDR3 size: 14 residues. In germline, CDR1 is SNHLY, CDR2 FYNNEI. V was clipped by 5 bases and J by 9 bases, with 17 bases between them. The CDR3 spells CASSNQGPRWPQHF. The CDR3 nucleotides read TGTGCCAGCAGTAATCAAGGGCCCCGGTGGCCCCAGCATTTT.

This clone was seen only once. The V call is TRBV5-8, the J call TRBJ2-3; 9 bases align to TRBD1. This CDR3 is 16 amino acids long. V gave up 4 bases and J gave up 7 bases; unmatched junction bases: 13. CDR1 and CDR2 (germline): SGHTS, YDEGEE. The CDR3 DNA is TGTGCCAGCAGCGTAGAACAGGGGGCTCACCTTAATACGCAGTATTTT. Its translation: CASSVEQGAHLNTQYF.

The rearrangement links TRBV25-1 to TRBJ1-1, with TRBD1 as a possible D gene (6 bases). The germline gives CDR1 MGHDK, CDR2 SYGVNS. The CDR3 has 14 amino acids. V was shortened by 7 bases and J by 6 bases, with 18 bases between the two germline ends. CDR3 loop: CASTRAGGLAEAFF. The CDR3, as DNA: TGTGCCAGCACGAGGGCGGGGGGGCTGGCTGAAGCTTTCTTT.